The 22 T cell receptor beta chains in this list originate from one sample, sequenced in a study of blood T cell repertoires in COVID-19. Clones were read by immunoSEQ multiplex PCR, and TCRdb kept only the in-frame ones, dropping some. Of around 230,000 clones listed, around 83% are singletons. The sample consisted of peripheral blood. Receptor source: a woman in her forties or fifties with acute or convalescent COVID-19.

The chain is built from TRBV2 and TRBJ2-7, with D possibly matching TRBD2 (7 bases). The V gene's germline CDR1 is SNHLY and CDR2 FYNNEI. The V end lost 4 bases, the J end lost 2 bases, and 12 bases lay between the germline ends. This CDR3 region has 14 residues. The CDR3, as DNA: TGTGCCAGCAGTGTAGGGGGGAGGGCCTACGAGCAGTACTTC. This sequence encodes CASSVGGRAYEQYF.

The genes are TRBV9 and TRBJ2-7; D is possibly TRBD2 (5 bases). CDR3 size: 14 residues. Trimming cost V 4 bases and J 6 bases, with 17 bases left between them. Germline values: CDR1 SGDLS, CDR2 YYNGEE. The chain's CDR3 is CASSPHIHEGEQYF. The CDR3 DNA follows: TGTGCCAGCAGCCCCCATATCCATGAGGGCGAGCAGTACTTC.

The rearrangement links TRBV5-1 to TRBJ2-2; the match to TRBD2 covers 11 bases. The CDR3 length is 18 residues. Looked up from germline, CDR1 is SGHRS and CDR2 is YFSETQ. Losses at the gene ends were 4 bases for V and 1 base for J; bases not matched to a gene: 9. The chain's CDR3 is CASSLVSGRAWNTGELFF. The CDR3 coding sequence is TGCGCCAGCAGCCTCGTTAGCGGGAGGGCCTGGAACACCGGGGAGCTGTTTTTT.

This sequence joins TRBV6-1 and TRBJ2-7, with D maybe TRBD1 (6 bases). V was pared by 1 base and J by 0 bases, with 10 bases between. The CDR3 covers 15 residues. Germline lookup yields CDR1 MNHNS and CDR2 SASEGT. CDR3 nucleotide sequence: TGTGCCAGCAGTGAAGGACAGGCCAGCTCCTACGAGCAGTACTTC. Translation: CASSEGQASSYEQYF.

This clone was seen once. Written as DNA, the CDR3 is TGTGCCAGCAGTGCCTACAGGGGACCAGATCAGCCCCAGCATTTT. Translating gives CASSAYRGPDQPQHF. The chain uses TRBV27 and TRBJ1-5, with TRBD1 matching over 7 bases. Germline assignment: CDR1 MNHEY and CDR2 SMNVEV (reference sequence). This CDR3 region has 15 residues. J was trimmed by 5 bases and V by 5 bases; bases with no gene match: 9.

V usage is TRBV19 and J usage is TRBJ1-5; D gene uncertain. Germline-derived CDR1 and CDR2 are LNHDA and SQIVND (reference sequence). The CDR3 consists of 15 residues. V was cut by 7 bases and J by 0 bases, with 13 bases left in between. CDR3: CASTMGGSSNQPQHF. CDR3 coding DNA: TGTGCCAGTACCATGGGAGGGAGTAGCAATCAGCCCCAGCATTTT.

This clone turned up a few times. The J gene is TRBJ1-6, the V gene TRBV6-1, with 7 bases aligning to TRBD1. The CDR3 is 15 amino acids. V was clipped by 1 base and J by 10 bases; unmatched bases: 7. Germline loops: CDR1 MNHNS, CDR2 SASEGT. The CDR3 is CASSEGRGGASPLHF. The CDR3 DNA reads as TGTGCCAGCAGTGAAGGGAGAGGGGGCGCGTCACCCCTCCACTTT.

The CDR3 is CASSVRQGTNTGELFF. CDR3 nucleotides: TGTGCCAGCAGTGTCCGACAGGGGACGAACACCGGGGAGCTGTTTTTT. V gene TRBV28 combines with J gene TRBJ2-2; 8 bases are shared with TRBD1. V lost 5 bases, J lost 0 bases, and 5 bases stayed unmatched. The V gene's germline CDR1 is MDHEN and CDR2 SYDVKM. This CDR3 spans 16 amino acids.

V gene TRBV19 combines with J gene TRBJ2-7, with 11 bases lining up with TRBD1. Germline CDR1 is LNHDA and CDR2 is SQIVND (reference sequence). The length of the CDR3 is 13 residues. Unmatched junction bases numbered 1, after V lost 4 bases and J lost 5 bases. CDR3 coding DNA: TGTGCCAGTAGTACGGGACAGGGGGACGAGCAGTACTTC. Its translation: CASSTGQGDEQYF.

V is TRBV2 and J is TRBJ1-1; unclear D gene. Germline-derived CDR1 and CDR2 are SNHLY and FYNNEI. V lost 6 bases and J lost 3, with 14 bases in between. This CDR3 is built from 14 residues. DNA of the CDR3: TGTGCCAGCAGCCCCCTGACGGGGTACACTGAAGCTTTCTTT. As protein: CASSPLTGYTEAFF.

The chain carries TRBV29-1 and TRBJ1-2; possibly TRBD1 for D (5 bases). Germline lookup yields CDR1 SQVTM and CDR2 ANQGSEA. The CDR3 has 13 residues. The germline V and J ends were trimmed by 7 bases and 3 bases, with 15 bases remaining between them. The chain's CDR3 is CSAWGGSDYGYTF. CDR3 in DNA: TGCAGCGCCTGGGGGGGAAGCGACTATGGCTACACCTTC.

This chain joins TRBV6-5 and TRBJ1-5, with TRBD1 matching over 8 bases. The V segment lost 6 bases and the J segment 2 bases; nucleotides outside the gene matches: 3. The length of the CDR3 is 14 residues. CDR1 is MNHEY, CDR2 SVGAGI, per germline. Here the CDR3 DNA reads TGTGCCAGCAGAGCGACAGGGGGCAATCAGCCCCAGCATTTT. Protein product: CASRATGGNQPQHF.

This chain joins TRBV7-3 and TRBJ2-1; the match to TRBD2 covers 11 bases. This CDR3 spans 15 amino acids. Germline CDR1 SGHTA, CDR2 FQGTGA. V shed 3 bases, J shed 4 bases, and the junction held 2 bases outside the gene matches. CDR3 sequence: CASSLGTSGYNEQFF. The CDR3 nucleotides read TGTGCCAGCAGCTTGGGGACTAGCGGATACAATGAGCAGTTCTTC.

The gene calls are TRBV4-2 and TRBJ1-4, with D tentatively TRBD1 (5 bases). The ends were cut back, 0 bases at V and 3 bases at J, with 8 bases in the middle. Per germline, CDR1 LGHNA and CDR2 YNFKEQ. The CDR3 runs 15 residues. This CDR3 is CASSQDRVSNEKLFF. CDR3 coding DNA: TGTGCCAGCAGCCAAGACAGGGTGTCTAATGAAAAACTGTTTTTT.

CDR3 nucleotide sequence: TGTGCCAGCAGCCAAGACTTAACTAGCGGGAACTACGAGCAGTACTTC. Protein: CASSQDLTSGNYEQYF. The rearrangement uses TRBV3-1 (or the pseudogene TRBV3-2) and TRBJ2-7; 10 bases line up with TRBD2. V lost 0 bases to trimming and J lost 3 bases; unmatched junction nucleotides: 5. CDR3 length: 16 amino acids. Germline values: CDR1 LGHDT, CDR2 YNNKEL (reference sequence).

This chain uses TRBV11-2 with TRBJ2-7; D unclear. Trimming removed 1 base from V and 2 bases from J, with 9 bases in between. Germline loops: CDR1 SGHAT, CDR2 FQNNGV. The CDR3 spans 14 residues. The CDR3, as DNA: TGTGCCAGCAGCTTAGTTGACTCTGCCTACGAGCAGTACTTC. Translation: CASSLVDSAYEQYF.

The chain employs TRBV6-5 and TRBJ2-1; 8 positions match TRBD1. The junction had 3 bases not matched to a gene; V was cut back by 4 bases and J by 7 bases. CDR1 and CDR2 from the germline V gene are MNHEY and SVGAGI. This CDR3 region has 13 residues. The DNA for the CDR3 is TGTGCCAGCAGTTCCAACAGGGGGAATGAGCAGTTCTTC. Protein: CASSSNRGNEQFF.

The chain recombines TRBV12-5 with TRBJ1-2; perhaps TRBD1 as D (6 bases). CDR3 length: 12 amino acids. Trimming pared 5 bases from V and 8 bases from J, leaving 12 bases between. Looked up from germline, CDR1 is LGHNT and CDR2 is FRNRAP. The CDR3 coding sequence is TGTGCTAGTGGTGCTTGGGACACGGGCTACACCTTC. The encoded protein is CASGAWDTGYTF.

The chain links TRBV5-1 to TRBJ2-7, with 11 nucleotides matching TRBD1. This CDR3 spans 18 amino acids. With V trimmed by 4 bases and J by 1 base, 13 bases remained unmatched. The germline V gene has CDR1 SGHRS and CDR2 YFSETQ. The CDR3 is CASSLLPPGTGGSYEQYF. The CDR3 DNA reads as TGCGCCAGCAGCCTACTCCCCCCCGGGACAGGGGGGTCCTACGAGCAGTACTTC.

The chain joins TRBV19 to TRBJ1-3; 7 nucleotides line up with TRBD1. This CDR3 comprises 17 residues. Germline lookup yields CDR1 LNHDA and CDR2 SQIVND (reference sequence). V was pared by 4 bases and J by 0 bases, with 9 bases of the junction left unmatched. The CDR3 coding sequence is TGTGCCAGTAGTAACGCGGGACAGCGAAGCTCTGGAAACACCATATATTTT. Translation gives CASSNAGQRSSGNTIYF.

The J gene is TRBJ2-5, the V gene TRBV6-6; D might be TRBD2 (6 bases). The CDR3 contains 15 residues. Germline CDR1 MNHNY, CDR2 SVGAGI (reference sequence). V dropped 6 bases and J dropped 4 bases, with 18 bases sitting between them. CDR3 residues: CASRDGSEGRETQYF. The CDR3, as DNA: TGTGCCAGCAGAGACGGGTCGGAGGGGAGAGAGACCCAGTACTTC.

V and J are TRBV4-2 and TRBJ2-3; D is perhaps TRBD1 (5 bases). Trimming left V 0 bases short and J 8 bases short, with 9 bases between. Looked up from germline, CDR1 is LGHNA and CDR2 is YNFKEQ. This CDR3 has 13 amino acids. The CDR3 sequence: CASSQDKGATQYF. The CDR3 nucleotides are TGTGCCAGCAGCCAAGATAAAGGGGCTACGCAGTATTTT.